A single sample is the source of the 11 T cell receptor beta chains below, sequenced in a study of T cells in Graves' hyperthyroidism and ophthalmopathy. TCR beta CDR3 regions were amplified from RNA. A first-round RT-PCR of the TCR CDR3 used the HTBI primer set. TCRdb redid the calling of the multiplex PCR reads with MiXCR, one entry per CDR3 protein. The repertoire consists of about 350,000 distinct CDR3 sequences, with approximately 15% occurring once and the leading ten covering approximately 25%. Sequenced sample: blood. The receptors were gathered from a woman in her twenties or thirties with Graves' hyperthyroidism.

The sample holds one count of this clonotype. The chain links TRBV19 to TRBJ2-3; D is unclear. Trimming pared 7 bases from V and 10 bases from J, leaving 21 bases between. The CDR3 loop spans 14 amino acids. Germline lookup yields CDR1 LNHDA and CDR2 SQIVND (reference sequence). As DNA, the CDR3 is TGTGCCAGTACCGATTTTGGAAAAAGCTGGGCGCAGTATTTT. It is translated as CASTDFGKSWAQYF.

The sample holds many counts of this clonotype. The rearrangement uses TRBV5-1 and TRBJ2-3, with 13 bases aligning to TRBD2. The J segment lost 4 bases and the V segment lost 0 bases, leaving 5 bases of the junction unmatched. The CDR3 is 17 amino acids. Germline V gene lookup returns CDR1 SGHRS and CDR2 YFSETQ. This chain's CDR3 is CASSLGTSGSTADTQYF. CDR3 DNA sequence: TGCGCCAGCAGCTTGGGGACTAGCGGGAGTACCGCAGATACGCAGTATTTT.

This rearrangement joins TRBV2 to TRBJ2-5; TRBD1 agrees at 9 bases. Germline loops: CDR1 SNHLY, CDR2 FYNNEI. This CDR3 is 19 amino acids long. The V and J ends lost 5 bases and 3 bases, in that order; junction bases with no gene match: 19. The CDR3 is CASSLMQRAGTGREETQYF. The CDR3 DNA is TGTGCCAGCAGTCTAATGCAAAGAGCCGGGACAGGGAGGGAAGAGACCCAGTACTTC.

V and J are TRBV29-1 and TRBJ2-5, with TRBD1 matching 7 bases. CDR1 and CDR2 (germline): SQVTM, ANQGSEA. V was clipped by 2 bases and J by 5 bases; unmatched bases: 8. This CDR3 has 14 residues. CDR3 in amino acids: CSVEPTGSQETQYF. CDR3 nucleotides: TGCAGCGTTGAACCGACAGGGTCACAGGAGACCCAGTACTTC.

This clonotype showed up many times. This sequence joins TRBV11-2 and TRBJ2-2, with a possible D match to TRBD2 (6 bases). Germline lookup yields CDR1 SGHAT and CDR2 FQNNGV. The CDR3 covers 15 residues. V dropped 6 bases and J dropped 2 bases, with 13 bases sitting between them. Here the CDR3 reads CASRKSGANTGELFF. Written as DNA, the CDR3 is TGTGCCAGCAGGAAATCGGGAGCTAACACCGGGGAGCTGTTTTTT.

This clonotype was seen at least ten times. The rearrangement links TRBV6-1 to TRBJ2-7, with a possible D match to TRBD1 (6 bases). Germline lookup yields CDR1 MNHNS and CDR2 SASEGT. Trimming took off 0 bases at V and 2 bases at J, with 26 bases between the two ends. The CDR3 runs to 20 residues. CDR3 protein: CASSEAQLRKDSPRPYEQYF. The CDR3 region has the DNA TGTGCCAGCAGTGAAGCGCAGTTGAGAAAGGACAGCCCGAGGCCCTACGAGCAGTACTTC.

On this clonotype itself: The junction departs from the called germline gene at one end, perhaps through a read error. This chain connects TRBV3-1 to TRBJ2-5; the D gene is possibly TRBD2 (6 bases). This CDR3 is built from 12 residues. Germline CDR1 and CDR2: LGHDT and YNNKEL (reference sequence). DNA for the CDR3: TGTGCCAGCAGCCAATCCAGCCCCGGCGGGGACTTC. The encoded protein is CASSQSSPGGDF.

The V and J genes are TRBV19 and TRBJ2-3, with D possibly TRBD2 on 6 matching bases. This CDR3 has 14 amino acids. V was shortened by 7 bases and J by 4 bases, with 15 bases between the two germline ends. Germline V gives CDR1 LNHDA, CDR2 SQIVND (reference sequence). The CDR3 is CASNGNRESDTQYF. As DNA, the CDR3 is TGTGCCAGTAATGGGAATCGGGAGTCAGATACGCAGTATTTT.

At least ten counts were recorded for this clonotype. The V call is TRBV2, the J call TRBJ1-5; 7 positions agree with TRBD1. J gave up 4 bases and V 7 bases, and 4 bases lay outside the gene matches. This CDR3 has 13 amino acids. Germline values: CDR1 SNHLY, CDR2 FYNNEI. The CDR3, as DNA: TGTGCCAGCAAGGGGGCGACGAATCAGCCCCAGCATTTT. It codes for CASKGATNQPQHF.

This clonotype appeared many times. The rearrangement uses TRBV7-8 and TRBJ2-1; D is ambiguous. Trimming shortened V by 4 bases and J by 5 bases, and 6 bases separated the two germline ends. The germline V gene has CDR1 SGHVS and CDR2 FQNEAQ. There are 12 residues in the CDR3. CDR3 coding DNA: TGTGCCAGCAGCTCACAAAACAATGAGCAGTTCTTC. Its protein is CASSSQNNEQFF.

This clonotype was seen a few times. The chain joins TRBV7-2 to TRBJ2-3, with D perhaps given as TRBD1 or TRBD2 (5 bases each). In germline, CDR1 is SGHTA, CDR2 FQGNSA. The CDR3 totals 16 residues. Trimming removed 1 base at V and 4 bases at J, with 15 bases between. CDR3 amino acids: CASSLVGGWGSDTQYF. CDR3 bases: TGTGCCAGCAGCTTAGTAGGAGGCTGGGGGTCAGATACGCAGTATTTT.